This entry lists 28 T cell receptor beta chains sequenced from one sample in a study of control samples from healthy donors and cancer patients. Here immunoSEQ multiplex PCR was the method, and the copy in TCRdb shows in-frame clones only, minus some. The data show 90,000 to 100,000 clones, approximately 80% seen once. Sample: blood. These receptors were taken from a woman in her twenties or thirties in good health.

The chain has TRBV19 and TRBJ2-1; no reliable D call. V lost 3 bases, J lost 0 bases, and 9 bases lay in between. This CDR3 has 15 residues. Per the germline V gene, CDR1 is LNHDA and CDR2 is SQIVND (reference sequence). CDR3: CASSMVPPSYNEQFF. As DNA, the CDR3 is TGTGCCAGTAGTATGGTTCCTCCCTCCTACAATGAGCAGTTCTTC.

This clone was found a few times. The chain is built from TRBV6-5 and TRBJ1-5; tentatively, D is TRBD1 (6 bases). CDR1 and CDR2 (germline): MNHEY, SVGAGI. Trimming took off 6 bases at V and 1 base at J, with 13 bases between the two ends. CDR3 length: 15 residues. The CDR3 sequence is CASRSDRLSNQPQHF. CDR3 nucleotide sequence: TGTGCCAGCAGATCTGACAGGTTGAGCAATCAGCCCCAGCATTTT.

The DNA for the CDR3 is TGCAGCGTTGGACAGGGTAGGGGAGGCTACACCTTC. Translation gives CSVGQGRGGYTF. The chain links TRBV29-1 to TRBJ1-2, with 7 bases aligning to TRBD1. The V segment lost 4 bases and the J segment 8 bases; nucleotides outside the gene matches: 7. Germline CDR1 reads SQVTM; CDR2 reads ANQGSEA. The length of the CDR3 is 12 residues.

This clone was found once. This chain uses TRBV12-3 or TRBV12-4 with TRBJ2-7, with D possibly being TRBD2 (6 bases). V was clipped by 3 bases and J by 6 bases, with 9 bases between them. The length of the CDR3 is 12 residues. In nucleotides, the CDR3 is TGTGCCAGCAGTTTTAGGCGGGGCGAGCAGTACTTC. Amino acid sequence: CASSFRRGEQYF.

This clone was picked up one time. The V gene is TRBV6-5, the J gene TRBJ1-2, with 8 bases aligning to TRBD1. V gave up 10 bases and J gave up 7 bases; unmatched junction bases: 11. In germline, CDR1 is MNHEY, CDR2 SVGAGI. The CDR3 has 13 amino acids. The CDR3 nucleotides read TGTGCCACAACAGAGACAGGGGTCTCTGGCTACACCTTC. This sequence encodes CATTETGVSGYTF.

The rearrangement uses TRBV5-6 and TRBJ1-2; 7 nucleotides align to TRBD1. Germline assignment: CDR1 SGHDT and CDR2 YYEEEE. The CDR3 is made up of 13 amino acids. J was trimmed by 4 bases and V by 4 bases; bases with no gene match: 4. The CDR3 DNA is TGTGCCAGCAGCCCCCAGGGGGGCTATGGCTACACCTTC. Protein sequence: CASSPQGGYGYTF. Filled out from reference TRBV5-6 and TRBJ1-2, the complete variable domain reads DAGVTQSPTHLIKTRGQQVTLRCSPKSGHDTVSWYQQALGQGPQFIFQYYEEEERQRGNFPDRFSGHQFPNYSSELNVNALLLGDSALYLCASSPQGGYGYTFGSGTRLTVV.

This sequence joins TRBV30 and TRBJ1-2; tentatively, D is TRBD1 (5 bases). The length of the CDR3 is 14 residues. Between the trimmed V and J ends, which lost 5 bases and 2 bases, there was a span of 15 bases. Germline CDR1 GTSNPN, CDR2 SVGIG (reference sequence). CDR3 residues: CAWAKLGHNYGYTF. The CDR3 region has the DNA TGTGCCTGGGCGAAGCTGGGGCACAACTATGGCTACACCTTC. Full variable domain (rest looked up from reference TRBV30 and TRBJ1-2): SQTIHQWPATLVQPVGSPLSLECTVEGTSNPNLYWYRQAAGRGLQLLFYSVGIGQISSEVPQNLSASRPQDRQFILSSKKLLLSDSGFYLCAWAKLGHNYGYTFGSGTRLTVV.

In regard to this clone: The sample has other DNA sequences that encode this CDR3 too. CDR3 sequence reads: CASSIYRGGTDTQYF. The CDR3 region has the DNA TGTGCCAGTAGTATATACCGGGGGGGCACAGATACGCAGTATTTT. This chain connects TRBV19 to TRBJ2-3; 7 bases fit TRBD2. Germline CDR1 and CDR2: LNHDA and SQIVND (reference sequence). CDR3 length: 15 amino acids. V lost 2 bases to trimming and J lost 1 base; unmatched junction nucleotides: 3.

The gene calls are TRBV5-5 and TRBJ1-2; D gene ambiguous. Germline-derived CDR1 and CDR2 are SGHKS and YYEKEE (reference sequence). Trimming pared 6 bases from V and 6 bases from J, leaving 9 bases between. The CDR3 runs to 11 residues. CDR3 in amino acids: CASTVGDGYTF. The CDR3 DNA sequence: TGTGCCAGCACCGTCGGGGATGGCTACACCTTC.

The gene calls are TRBV6-1 and TRBJ1-2; 9 nucleotides align to TRBD1. Germline loops: CDR1 MNHNS, CDR2 SASEGT. The J segment lost 4 bases and the V segment lost 1 base, leaving 7 bases of the junction unmatched. This CDR3 contains 16 residues. The CDR3 region has the DNA TGTGCCAGCAGTGAAGGAGGACAGGGGTATTTCTATGGCTACACCTTC. Protein product: CASSEGGQGYFYGYTF.

The V gene is TRBV7-8, the J gene TRBJ2-5, with 7 bases matching TRBD2. Germline values: CDR1 SGHVS, CDR2 FQNEAQ. The CDR3 runs 17 residues. J lost 2 bases, V lost 5 bases, and 14 bases had no gene match. The CDR3 sequence is CASSPVHGRVRQETQYF. The CDR3 coding sequence is TGTGCCAGCAGCCCCGTACATGGGAGGGTAAGACAAGAGACCCAGTACTTC.

V usage is TRBV6-4 and J usage is TRBJ1-1; 8 bases align to TRBD1. The germline gives CDR1 MRHNA, CDR2 SNTAGT. V was clipped by 5 bases and J by 1 base; unmatched bases: 3. The CDR3 is 14 residues long. CDR3 nucleotide sequence: TGTGCCAGCAGTCCGGGACAGGAGAACACTGAAGCTTTCTTT. Translation gives CASSPGQENTEAFF.

This chain joins TRBV6-6 and TRBJ1-3; TRBD1 agrees at 8 bases. CDR3 length: 16 residues. J was trimmed by 2 bases and V by 6 bases; bases with no gene match: 9. Per germline, CDR1 MNHNY and CDR2 SVGAGI (reference sequence). CDR3 in amino acids: CASRIGDRLAGNTIYF. The CDR3 DNA reads TGTGCCAGCAGAATAGGGGACAGGCTAGCTGGAAACACCATATATTTT.

In the case of this clone: Other DNA sequences within the sample encode an identical CDR3. The CDR3 loop is CASSSTGGSGNTIYF. The CDR3 DNA is TGCGCCAGCAGCTCGACAGGGGGCTCTGGAAACACCATATATTTT. The chain couples TRBV5-1 to TRBJ1-3, with 9 bases identical to TRBD1. The junction had 1 base not matched to a gene; V was cut back by 3 bases and J by 0 bases. The length of the CDR3 is 15 residues. Germline CDR1 and CDR2: SGHRS and YFSETQ.

The chain joins TRBV5-1 to TRBJ2-5; 8 bases fit TRBD1. Germline loops: CDR1 SGHRS, CDR2 YFSETQ. The ends lost 0 bases at V and 5 bases at J; junction bases unmatched: 6. The CDR3 is 15 amino acids. This CDR3 is CASSLGQGAGETQYF. DNA for the CDR3: TGCGCCAGCAGCTTGGGGCAGGGGGCAGGTGAGACCCAGTACTTC.

The V and J genes are TRBV30 and TRBJ1-5; 9 bases match TRBD1. The CDR3 consists of 14 residues. Germline V gene sequence: CDR1 GTSNPN, CDR2 SVGIG (reference sequence). Trimming removed 0 bases from V and 6 bases from J; junction bases left unmatched: 3. In nucleotides, the CDR3 is TGTGCCTGGAGTGTGGGACAGGGAGGTCAGCCCCAGCATTTT. Encoded protein: CAWSVGQGGQPQHF.

The chain recombines TRBV6-5 with TRBJ2-4; possible D gene TRBD2, 6 bases. This CDR3 has 15 amino acids. The V gene lost 6 bases and the J gene lost 2 bases, with 14 bases spanning the gap. The germline CDR1 and CDR2 sequences are MNHEY and SVGAGI. CDR3: CASRDRGLPKNIQYF. The CDR3 coding sequence is TGTGCCAGCAGAGACCGGGGACTGCCCAAAAACATTCAGTACTTC.

This chain connects TRBV18 to TRBJ1-2; D is possibly TRBD1 (6 bases). Trimming pared 6 bases from V and 3 bases from J, leaving 11 bases between. Germline lookup yields CDR1 KGHSH and CDR2 LQKENI. The length of the CDR3 is 13 residues. DNA for the CDR3: TGTGCCAGCTCCGAGGACAGTGACTATGGCTACACCTTC. Its translation is CASSEDSDYGYTF.

V gene TRBV7-9 combines with J gene TRBJ1-4, with 7 bases identical to TRBD1. CDR3 length: 14 residues. Germline assignment: CDR1 SEHNR and CDR2 FQNEAQ (reference sequence). V shed 5 bases, J shed 1 base, and the junction held 1 base outside the gene matches. The CDR3 is CASSPGGTNEKLFF. CDR3 DNA sequence: TGTGCCAGCAGCCCAGGGGGAACTAATGAAAAACTGTTTTTT.

J is TRBJ2-2 and V is TRBV19; 7 positions agree with TRBD1. Germline CDR1 reads LNHDA; CDR2 reads SQIVND (reference sequence). This CDR3 is built from 13 residues. The junction had 5 bases not matched to a gene; V was cut back by 9 bases and J by 4 bases. The CDR3 is CASLGQTTGELFF. The DNA for the CDR3 is TGTGCCAGCCTGGGACAGACCACCGGGGAGCTGTTTTTT.

V gene TRBV4-1 combines with J gene TRBJ2-1; perhaps TRBD2 as D (6 bases). Germline loops: CDR1 MGHRA, CDR2 YSYEKL. V dropped 3 bases and J dropped 8 bases, with 11 bases sitting between them. This CDR3 region has 13 residues. The CDR3 here is CASSQRERDEQFF. CDR3 nucleotides: TGCGCCAGCAGCCAGAGGGAGCGGGATGAGCAGTTCTTC.

This clone came up a few times. The chain links TRBV14 to TRBJ2-2; maybe TRBD1 (6 bases). The length of the CDR3 is 16 residues. CDR1 and CDR2 (germline): SGHDN, FVKESK. With 4 bases removed from V and 5 bases from J, the gap between germline ends came to 17 bases. CDR3: CASSLSGQTRTGELFF. For the CDR3, the DNA is TGTGCCAGCAGCCTTTCAGGACAGACAAGGACCGGGGAGCTGTTTTTT.

In its sample, this clone was seen a few times. The V gene is TRBV6-2 or TRBV6-3, the J gene TRBJ1-5; maybe TRBD1 (6 bases). CDR1 and CDR2 from the germline V gene are MNHEY and SVGEGT. This CDR3 is 14 amino acids long. V dropped 2 bases and J dropped 9 bases, with 14 bases sitting between them. The CDR3: CASSYVQGVAPQHF. DNA for the CDR3: TGTGCCAGCAGTTACGTACAGGGAGTGGCGCCCCAGCATTTT.

J is TRBJ2-7 and V is TRBV4-3; TRBD2 agrees at 14 bases. CDR3 length equals 15 residues. V dropped 3 bases and J dropped 5; count of bases not matched to a gene: 3. The germline gives CDR1 LGHNA, CDR2 YSLEER. The CDR3 sequence: CASSQGLAGANEQYF. The DNA of the CDR3 is TGCGCCAGCAGCCAGGGACTAGCGGGGGCGAACGAGCAGTACTTC.

This clone was seen a single time. This chain links TRBV6-1 with TRBJ2-5; perhaps TRBD1 as D (5 bases). The CDR3 is 14 residues long. V lost 3 bases and J lost 5, with 13 bases in between. From germline, CDR1 is MNHNS and CDR2 SASEGT. CDR3 sequence reads: CASSDLWTTETQYF. As DNA, the CDR3 is TGTGCCAGCAGTGACCTTTGGACAACGGAGACCCAGTACTTC.

The chain employs TRBV20-1 and TRBJ2-3; unclear D gene. The CDR3 runs to 11 residues. V was pared by 4 bases and J by 5 bases, with 7 bases between. Germline values: CDR1 DFQATT, CDR2 SNEGSKA (reference sequence). The DNA for the CDR3 is TGCAGTGCTACGCAACAAGATACGCAGTATTTT. Encoded protein: CSATQQDTQYF.

The chain uses TRBV2 and TRBJ2-7; no clear D. V was pared by 1 base and J by 2 bases, with 9 bases between. There are 14 residues in the CDR3. Germline-derived CDR1 and CDR2 are SNHLY and FYNNEI. CDR3 bases: TGTGCCAGCAGTGAAGGGGCACGACCCTACGAGCAGTACTTC. Protein product: CASSEGARPYEQYF.

The CDR3: CASTRDRGRDEQFF. The CDR3 DNA reads as TGTGCCAGCACCAGAGACAGGGGGCGGGATGAGCAGTTCTTC. The chain couples TRBV6-6 to TRBJ2-1; TRBD1 matches at 10 bases. The V gene end was trimmed by 7 bases and the J gene end by 8 bases; junction bases not matched to a gene: 8. The CDR3 is made up of 14 amino acids. From germline, CDR1 is MNHNY and CDR2 SVGAGI (reference sequence).